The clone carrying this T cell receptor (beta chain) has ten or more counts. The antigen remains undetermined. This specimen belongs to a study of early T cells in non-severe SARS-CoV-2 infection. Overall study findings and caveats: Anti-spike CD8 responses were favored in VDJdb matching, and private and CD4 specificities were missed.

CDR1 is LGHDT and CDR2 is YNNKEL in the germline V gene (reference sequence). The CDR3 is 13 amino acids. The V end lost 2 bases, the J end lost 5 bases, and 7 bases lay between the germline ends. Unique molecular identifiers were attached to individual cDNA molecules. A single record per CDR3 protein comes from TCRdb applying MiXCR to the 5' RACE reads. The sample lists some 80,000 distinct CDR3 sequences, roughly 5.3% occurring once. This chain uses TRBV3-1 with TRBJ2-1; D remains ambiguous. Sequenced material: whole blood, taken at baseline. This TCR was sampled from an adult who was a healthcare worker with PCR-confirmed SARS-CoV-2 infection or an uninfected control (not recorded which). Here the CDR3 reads CASSQMTHNEQFF. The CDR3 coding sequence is TGTGCCAGCAGCCAAATGACCCACAATGAGCAGTTCTTC.